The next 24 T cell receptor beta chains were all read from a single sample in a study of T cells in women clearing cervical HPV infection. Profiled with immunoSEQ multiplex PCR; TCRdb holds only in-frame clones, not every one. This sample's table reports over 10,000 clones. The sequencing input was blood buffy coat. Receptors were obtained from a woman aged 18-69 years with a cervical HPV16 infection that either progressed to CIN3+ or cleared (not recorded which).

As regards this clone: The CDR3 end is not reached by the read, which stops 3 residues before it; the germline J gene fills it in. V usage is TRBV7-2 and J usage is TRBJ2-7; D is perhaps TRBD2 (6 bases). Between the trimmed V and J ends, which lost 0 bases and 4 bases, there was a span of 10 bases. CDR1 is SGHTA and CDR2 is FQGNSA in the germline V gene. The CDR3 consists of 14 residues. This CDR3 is CASSLAVGGYEQYF. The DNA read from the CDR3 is TGTGCCAGCAGCTTAGCGGTGGGGGGATACGAG.

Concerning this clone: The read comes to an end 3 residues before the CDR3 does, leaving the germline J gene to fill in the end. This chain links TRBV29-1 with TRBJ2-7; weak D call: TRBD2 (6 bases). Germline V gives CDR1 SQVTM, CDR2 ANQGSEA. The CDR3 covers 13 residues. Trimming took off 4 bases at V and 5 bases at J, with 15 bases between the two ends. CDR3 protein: CSVARGDWDEQYF. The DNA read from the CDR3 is TGCAGCGTTGCGCGCGGGGACTGGGACGAG.

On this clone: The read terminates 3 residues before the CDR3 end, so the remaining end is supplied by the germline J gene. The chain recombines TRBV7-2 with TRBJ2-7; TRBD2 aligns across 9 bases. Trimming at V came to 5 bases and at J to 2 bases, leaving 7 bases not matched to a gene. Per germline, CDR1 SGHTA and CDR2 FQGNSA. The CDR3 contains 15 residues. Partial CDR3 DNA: TGTGCCAGCAGCCAAGTAGCGGGGGCCACCTACGAG. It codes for CASSQVAGATYE. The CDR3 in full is CASSQVAGATYEQYF. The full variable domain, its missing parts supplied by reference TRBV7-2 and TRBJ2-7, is GAGVSQSPSNKVTEKGKDVELRCDPISGHTALYWYRQSLGQGLEFLIYFQGNSAPDKSGLPSDRFSAERTGGSVSTLTIQRTQQEDSAVYLCASSQVAGATYEQYFGPGTRLTVT.

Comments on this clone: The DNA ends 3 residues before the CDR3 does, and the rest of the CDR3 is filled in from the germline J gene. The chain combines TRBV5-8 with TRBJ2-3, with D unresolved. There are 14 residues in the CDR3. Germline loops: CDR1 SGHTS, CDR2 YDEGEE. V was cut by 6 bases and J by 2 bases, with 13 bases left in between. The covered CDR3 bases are TGTGCCAGCACTGGCCAGGCAGACACAGATACG. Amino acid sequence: CASTGQADTDT. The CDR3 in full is CASTGQADTDTQYF.

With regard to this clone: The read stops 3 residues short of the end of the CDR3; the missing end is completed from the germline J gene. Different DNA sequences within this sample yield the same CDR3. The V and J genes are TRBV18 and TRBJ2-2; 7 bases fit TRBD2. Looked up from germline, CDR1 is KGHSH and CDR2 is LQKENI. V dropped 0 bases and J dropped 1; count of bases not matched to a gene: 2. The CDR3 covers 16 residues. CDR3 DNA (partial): TGTGCCAGCTCACCACCCCGCGGGGGGAACACCGGGGAG. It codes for CASSPPRGGNTGE. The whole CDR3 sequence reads CASSPPRGGNTGELFF. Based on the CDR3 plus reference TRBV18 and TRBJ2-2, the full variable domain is NAGVMQNPRHLVRRRGQEARLRCSPMKGHSHVYWYRQLPEEGLKFMVYLQKENIIDESGMPKERFSAEFPKEGPSILRIQQVVRGDSAAYFCASSPPRGGNTGELFFGEGSRLTVL.

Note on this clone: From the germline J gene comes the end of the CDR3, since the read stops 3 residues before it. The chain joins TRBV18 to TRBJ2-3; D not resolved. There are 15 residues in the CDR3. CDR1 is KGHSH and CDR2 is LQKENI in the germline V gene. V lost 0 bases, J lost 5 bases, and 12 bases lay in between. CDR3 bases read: TGTGCCAGCTCACCACCAATCGATATCGGAGATACG. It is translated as CASSPPIDIGDT. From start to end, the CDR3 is CASSPPIDIGDTQYF.

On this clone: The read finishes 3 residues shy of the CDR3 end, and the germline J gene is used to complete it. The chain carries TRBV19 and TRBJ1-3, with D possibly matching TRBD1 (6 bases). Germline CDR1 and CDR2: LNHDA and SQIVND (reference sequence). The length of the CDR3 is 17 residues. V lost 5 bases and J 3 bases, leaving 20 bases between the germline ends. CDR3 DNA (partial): TGTGCCAGTAGTGAGGTCACGGGGGGCGCTTTTGGAAACACC. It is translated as CASSEVTGGAFGNT. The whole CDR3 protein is CASSEVTGGAFGNTIYF.

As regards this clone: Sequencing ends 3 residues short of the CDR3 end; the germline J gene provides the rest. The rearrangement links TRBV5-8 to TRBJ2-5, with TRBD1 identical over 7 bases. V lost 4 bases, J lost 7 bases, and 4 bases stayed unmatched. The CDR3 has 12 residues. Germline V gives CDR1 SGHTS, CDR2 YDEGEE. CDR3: CASSRDRGTQYF. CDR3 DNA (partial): TGTGCCAGCAGCCGGGACAGAGGGACC.

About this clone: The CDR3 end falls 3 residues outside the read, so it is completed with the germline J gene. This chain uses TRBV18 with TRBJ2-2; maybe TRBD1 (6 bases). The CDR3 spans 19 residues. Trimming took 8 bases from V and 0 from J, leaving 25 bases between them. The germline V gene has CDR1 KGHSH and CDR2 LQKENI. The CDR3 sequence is CASTNQGRLTTSNTGELFF. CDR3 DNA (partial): TGTGCCAGCACTAATCAGGGGCGTCTTACCACTTCGAACACCGGGGAG.

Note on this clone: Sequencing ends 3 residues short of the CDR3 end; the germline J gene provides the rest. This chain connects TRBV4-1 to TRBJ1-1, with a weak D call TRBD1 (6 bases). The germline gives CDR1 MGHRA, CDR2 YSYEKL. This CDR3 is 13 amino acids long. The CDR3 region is CASSQTPGTEAFF. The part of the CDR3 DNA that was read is TGCGCCAGCAGCCAAACCCCCGGGACAGAA.

The covered CDR3 bases are TGCGCCAGCAGTGAGGGACCTCTAGCGGGTTCCTACAATGAG. Translating gives CASSEGPLAGSYNE. The whole CDR3 region reads CASSEGPLAGSYNEQFF. The rearrangement uses TRBV10-1 and TRBJ2-1; the match to TRBD2 covers 8 bases. The read ends 3 residues before the CDR3 terminus; that terminus is restored from the germline J gene. Germline V gene data show CDR1 as WNHNN and CDR2 as SYGVQD (reference sequence). The V and J ends lost 2 bases and 1 base, in that order; junction bases with no gene match: 7. The CDR3 spans 17 residues.

The chain's CDR3 is CASRGTAGETQYF. The part of the CDR3 DNA that was read is TGTGCCAGCAGAGGGACAGCCGGGGAGACC. The chain has TRBV2 and TRBJ2-5, with 7 bases matching TRBD1. The sequenced fragment ends 3 residues before the CDR3 boundary, so the rest is inferred from the germline J gene. V lost 6 bases, J lost 5 bases, and 6 bases stayed unmatched. From germline, CDR1 is SNHLY and CDR2 FYNNEI. This CDR3 has 13 amino acids.

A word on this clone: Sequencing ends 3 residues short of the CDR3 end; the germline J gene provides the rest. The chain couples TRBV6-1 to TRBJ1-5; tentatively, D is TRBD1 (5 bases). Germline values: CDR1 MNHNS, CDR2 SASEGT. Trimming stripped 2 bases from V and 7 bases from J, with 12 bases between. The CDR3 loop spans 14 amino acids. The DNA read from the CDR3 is TGTGCCAGCAGTGAATGGGGGGTCGGGCAGCCC. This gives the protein CASSEWGVGQP. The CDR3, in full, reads CASSEWGVGQPQHF.

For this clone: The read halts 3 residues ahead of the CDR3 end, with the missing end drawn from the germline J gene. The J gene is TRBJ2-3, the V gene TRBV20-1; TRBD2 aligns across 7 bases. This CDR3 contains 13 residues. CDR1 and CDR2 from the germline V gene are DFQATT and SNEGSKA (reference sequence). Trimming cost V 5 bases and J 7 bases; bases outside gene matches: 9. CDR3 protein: CSAGGAGRNTQYF. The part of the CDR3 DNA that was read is TGCAGTGCTGGGGGAGCGGGGCGGAATACG.

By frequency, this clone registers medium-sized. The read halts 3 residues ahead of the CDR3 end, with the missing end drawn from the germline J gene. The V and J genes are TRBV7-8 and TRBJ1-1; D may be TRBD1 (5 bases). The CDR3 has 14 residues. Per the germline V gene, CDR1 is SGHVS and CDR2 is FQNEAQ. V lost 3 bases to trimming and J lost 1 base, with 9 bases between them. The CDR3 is CASSFFQGNTEAFF. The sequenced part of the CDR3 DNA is TGTGCCAGCAGCTTTTTCCAGGGGAACACTGAA.

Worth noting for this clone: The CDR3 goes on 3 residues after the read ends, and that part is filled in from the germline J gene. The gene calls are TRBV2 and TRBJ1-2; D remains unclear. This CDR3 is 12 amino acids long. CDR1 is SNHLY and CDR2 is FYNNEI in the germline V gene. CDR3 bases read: TGTGCCAGCAGTCCAGATAGCGGTGAC. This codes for CASSPDSGD. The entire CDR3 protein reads CASSPDSGDYTF.

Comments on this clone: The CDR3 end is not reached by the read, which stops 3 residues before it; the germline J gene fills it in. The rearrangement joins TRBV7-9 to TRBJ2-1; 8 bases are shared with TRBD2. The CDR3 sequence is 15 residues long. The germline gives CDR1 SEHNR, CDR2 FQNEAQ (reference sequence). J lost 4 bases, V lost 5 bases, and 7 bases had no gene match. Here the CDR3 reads CASSAWRGVYNEQFF. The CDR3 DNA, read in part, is TGTGCCAGCAGCGCTTGGCGGGGGGTTTACAATGAG.

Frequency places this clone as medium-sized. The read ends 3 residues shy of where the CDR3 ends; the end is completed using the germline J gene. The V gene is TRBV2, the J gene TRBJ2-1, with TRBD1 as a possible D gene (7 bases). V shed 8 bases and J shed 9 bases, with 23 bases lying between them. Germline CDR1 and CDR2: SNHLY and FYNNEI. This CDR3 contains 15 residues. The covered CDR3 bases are TGTGCCAGCGGGCGGGCCCCTTCAGGGGGGACTGAG. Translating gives CASGRAPSGGTE. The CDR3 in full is CASGRAPSGGTEQFF.

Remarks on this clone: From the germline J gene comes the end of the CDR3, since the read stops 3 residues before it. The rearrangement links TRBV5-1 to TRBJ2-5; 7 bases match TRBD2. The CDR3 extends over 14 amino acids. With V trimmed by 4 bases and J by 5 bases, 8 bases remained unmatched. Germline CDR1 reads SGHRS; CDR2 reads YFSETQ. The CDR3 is CASSPSGTSETQYF. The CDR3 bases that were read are TGCGCCAGCAGCCCAAGCGGGACGTCTGAGACC.

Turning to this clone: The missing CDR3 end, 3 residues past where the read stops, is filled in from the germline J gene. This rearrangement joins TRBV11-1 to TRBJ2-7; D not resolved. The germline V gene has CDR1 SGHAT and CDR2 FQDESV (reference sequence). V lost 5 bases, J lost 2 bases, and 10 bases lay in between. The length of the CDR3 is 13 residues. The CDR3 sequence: CASSPYEAYEQYF. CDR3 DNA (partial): TGTGCCAGCAGCCCCTATGAAGCCTACGAG. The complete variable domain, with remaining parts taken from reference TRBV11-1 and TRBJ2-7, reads EAEVAQSPRYKITEKSQAVAFWCDPISGHATLYWYRQILGQGPELLVQFQDESVVDDSQLPKDRFSAERLKGVDSTLKIQPAELGDSAMYLCASSPYEAYEQYFGPGTRLTVT.

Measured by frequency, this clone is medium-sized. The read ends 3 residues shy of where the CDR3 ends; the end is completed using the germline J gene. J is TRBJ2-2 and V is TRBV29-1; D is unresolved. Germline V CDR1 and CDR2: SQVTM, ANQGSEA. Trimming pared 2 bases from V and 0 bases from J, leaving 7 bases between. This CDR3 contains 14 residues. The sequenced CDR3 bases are TGCAGCGTTGAAAAGGTTTCGAACACCGGGGAG. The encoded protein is CSVEKVSNTGE. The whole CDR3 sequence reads CSVEKVSNTGELFF.

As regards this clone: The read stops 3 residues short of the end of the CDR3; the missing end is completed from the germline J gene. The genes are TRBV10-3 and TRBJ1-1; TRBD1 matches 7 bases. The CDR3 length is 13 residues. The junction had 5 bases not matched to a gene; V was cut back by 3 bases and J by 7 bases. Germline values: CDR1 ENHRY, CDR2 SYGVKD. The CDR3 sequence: CAISDYRGGEAFF. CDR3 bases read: TGTGCCATCAGTGATTACAGGGGTGGTGAA.

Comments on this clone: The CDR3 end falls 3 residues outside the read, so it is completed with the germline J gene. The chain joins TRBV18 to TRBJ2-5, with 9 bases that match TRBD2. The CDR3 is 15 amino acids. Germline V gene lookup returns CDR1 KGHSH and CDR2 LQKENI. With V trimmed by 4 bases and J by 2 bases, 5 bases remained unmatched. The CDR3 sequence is CASSQRAGGQETQYF. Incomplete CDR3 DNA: TGTGCCAGCTCACAGCGAGCGGGGGGACAAGAGACC.

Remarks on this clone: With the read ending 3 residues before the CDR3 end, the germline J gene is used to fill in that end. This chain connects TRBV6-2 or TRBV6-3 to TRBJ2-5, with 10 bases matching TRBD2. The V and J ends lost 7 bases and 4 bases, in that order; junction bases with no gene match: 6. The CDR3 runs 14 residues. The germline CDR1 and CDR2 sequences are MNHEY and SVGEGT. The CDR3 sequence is CASNSGGGRETQYF. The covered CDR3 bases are TGTGCCAGCAACAGCGGGGGGGGTAGAGAGACC.